The 24 T cell receptor beta chains given below trace back to one sample, sequenced in a study of CD8+ T cells in alopecia areata. Treatment meaning: oral pan-JAK inhibitor, 5-10 mg twice daily. Sequencing used cDNA as its template, made by extracting RNA and reverse transcribing it. Some clones are missing from TCRdb's copy, which holds only in-frame ones; the method was immunoSEQ multiplex PCR. The table lists about 120,000 clones, 45% to 65% of them singletons. The sample in question was CD4+ T cells sorted from blood, obtained at week 24, from a patient treated with tofacitinib. These TCRs come from a human donor with alopecia areata.

The chain couples TRBV5-1 to TRBJ2-5; 8 nucleotides match TRBD1. CDR3 length: 17 residues. V shed 3 bases, J shed 2 bases, and the junction held 12 bases outside the gene matches. Germline V gives CDR1 SGHRS, CDR2 YFSETQ. CDR3 region: CASSSEPDRVKQETQYF. The CDR3 region has the DNA TGCGCCAGCAGCTCGGAACCGGACAGGGTCAAACAAGAGACCCAGTACTTC.

This chain uses TRBV6-5 with TRBJ1-2, with D maybe TRBD1 (6 bases). This CDR3 contains 14 residues. Germline assignment: CDR1 MNHEY and CDR2 SVGAGI. V lost 0 bases and J lost 8, with 13 bases in between. CDR3: CASSYSTGQWGYTF. As DNA, the CDR3 is TGTGCCAGCAGTTACTCGACAGGTCAATGGGGCTACACCTTC.

The V call is TRBV5-1, the J call TRBJ1-1, with a weak D call TRBD1 (5 bases). The CDR3 runs to 15 residues. V gave up 0 bases and J gave up 6 bases, with 15 bases separating them. The germline CDR1 and CDR2 sequences are SGHRS and YFSETQ. The CDR3: CASSLERLGGSEAFF. DNA for the CDR3: TGCGCCAGCAGCTTGGAGCGATTGGGGGGTTCTGAAGCTTTCTTT.

The chain uses TRBV7-2 and TRBJ2-7, with 7 bases matching TRBD2. The CDR3 covers 14 residues. CDR1 and CDR2 (germline): SGHTA, FQGNSA. After removal of 5 bases from V and 1 base from J, the junction contained 5 bases not matched to a gene. CDR3 bases: TGTGCCAGCAGCCCCCGGGGGGAGTCCTACGAGCAGTACTTC. It specifies CASSPRGESYEQYF.

This rearrangement joins TRBV19 to TRBJ2-1; perhaps TRBD1 as D (5 bases). Trimming took 7 bases from V and 4 from J, leaving 11 bases between them. The CDR3 has 13 residues. Germline V CDR1 and CDR2: LNHDA, SQIVND (reference sequence). This chain's CDR3 is CASTDGQYNEQFF. CDR3 DNA: TGTGCCAGTACCGACGGACAATACAATGAGCAGTTCTTC.

The chain has TRBV7-9 and TRBJ1-1; 7 bases fit TRBD1. Germline assignment: CDR1 SEHNR and CDR2 FQNEAQ (reference sequence). The length of the CDR3 is 13 residues. V gave up 5 bases and J gave up 5 bases; unmatched junction bases: 5. CDR3 protein: CASSPDRRTEAFF. CDR3 nucleotide sequence: TGTGCCAGCAGCCCGGACAGGAGGACTGAAGCTTTCTTT.

This chain uses TRBV7-2 with TRBJ2-3; no reliable D call. V was clipped by 5 bases and J by 5 bases, with 14 bases between them. The germline CDR1 and CDR2 sequences are SGHTA and FQGNSA. The CDR3 consists of 14 residues. The CDR3 region is CASSAATLEDTQYF. The CDR3 DNA is TGTGCCAGCAGCGCGGCGACCTTGGAAGATACGCAGTATTTT.

V is TRBV5-6 and J is TRBJ2-7; D is unclear. Germline V gene sequence: CDR1 SGHDT, CDR2 YYEEEE. With 1 base removed from V and 1 base from J, the gap between germline ends came to 9 bases. The CDR3 contains 14 residues. CDR3 coding DNA: TGTGCCAGCAGCTTGTATCGGAAATCCTACGAGCAGTACTTC. Protein sequence: CASSLYRKSYEQYF.

The J gene is TRBJ1-4, the V gene TRBV4-1; 8 nucleotides line up with TRBD1. This CDR3 has 16 amino acids. Per the germline V gene, CDR1 is MGHRA and CDR2 is YSYEKL. J was trimmed by 8 bases and V by 0 bases; bases with no gene match: 8. This CDR3 reads CASSQDSGTGWEKLFF. The CDR3 DNA follows: TGCGCCAGCAGCCAAGATTCCGGGACAGGTTGGGAAAAACTGTTTTTT.

The table lists this clone with a few counts. The rearrangement joins TRBV28 to TRBJ1-1; D is unclear. This CDR3 comprises 13 residues. V gave up 3 bases and J gave up 6 bases, with 11 bases separating them. The V gene's germline CDR1 is MDHEN and CDR2 SYDVKM. The DNA of the CDR3 is TGTGCCAGCAGTTTTATAGAAAGCCCTGAAGCTTTCTTT. It codes for CASSFIESPEAFF.

This clone was recorded a few times. The chain combines TRBV10-3 with TRBJ2-5; 7 bases agree with TRBD2. Germline CDR1 and CDR2: ENHRY and SYGVKD. J lost 2 bases, V lost 3 bases, and 3 bases had no gene match. The CDR3 has 14 amino acids. CDR3 region: CAISESGGQETQYF. CDR3 DNA: TGTGCCATCAGTGAATCCGGGGGGCAAGAGACCCAGTACTTC.

This clone was found a few times. The chain links TRBV2 to TRBJ1-4; D gene uncertain. V gave up 3 bases and J gave up 8 bases, with 16 bases separating them. Germline CDR1 and CDR2: SNHLY and FYNNEI. The CDR3 has 15 residues. In DNA form, the CDR3 reads TGTGCCAGCAGTGAGCAGATCCATTCCTACGAAAAACTGTTTTTT. It specifies CASSEQIHSYEKLFF.

This clone showed up just a few times. V is TRBV29-1 and J is TRBJ2-1; tentatively, D is TRBD1 or TRBD2 (6 bases each). Trimming stripped 4 bases from V and 5 bases from J, with 21 bases between. Per the germline V gene, CDR1 is SQVTM and CDR2 is ANQGSEA. The CDR3 length is 16 residues. CDR3 nucleotide sequence: TGCAGCGTTGTGGCCTGGGGGGTCGGGGGCCACAATGAGCAGTTCTTC. As protein: CSVVAWGVGGHNEQFF.

The chain recombines TRBV5-1 with TRBJ2-7, with D possibly being TRBD1 (6 bases). CDR3 length: 14 amino acids. Germline CDR1 SGHRS, CDR2 YFSETQ. The V end lost 4 bases, the J end lost 6 bases, and 17 bases lay between the germline ends. CDR3 in amino acids: CASSPTAGVGEQYF. The CDR3 DNA reads TGCGCCAGCAGCCCTACGGCAGGGGTGGGCGAGCAGTACTTC.

This chain connects TRBV4-1 to TRBJ1-6; 8 bases align to TRBD1. The trim removed 6 bases at V and 10 bases at J, leaving 5 bases unmatched. CDR3 length equals 13 residues. Germline-derived CDR1 and CDR2 are MGHRA and YSYEKL. CDR3 DNA sequence: TGCGCCAGCAGGCGGGACAGGACATCACCCCTCCACTTT. It encodes CASRRDRTSPLHF.

V and J are TRBV2 and TRBJ2-3, with D possibly being TRBD1 or TRBD2 (5 bases each). Trimming stripped 6 bases from V and 4 bases from J, with 20 bases between. CDR3 size: 16 residues. In germline, CDR1 is SNHLY, CDR2 FYNNEI. CDR3 coding DNA: TGTGCCAGCAGCCAATCGACAGCCCGGGATGCAGATACGCAGTATTTT. It specifies CASSQSTARDADTQYF.

The chain has TRBV7-2 and TRBJ2-2; TRBD2 agrees at 7 bases. The V gene's germline CDR1 is SGHTA and CDR2 FQGNSA. CDR3 size: 15 residues. Trimming at V came to 5 bases and at J to 0 bases, leaving 3 bases not matched to a gene. The CDR3 DNA reads as TGTGCCAGCAGCAGGGGACTATCGAACACCGGGGAGCTGTTTTTT. It codes for CASSRGLSNTGELFF.

This clone occurred a few times. V gene TRBV5-6 combines with J gene TRBJ2-2; maybe TRBD1 (6 bases). CDR3 length: 16 residues. The V gene lost 4 bases and the J gene lost 4 bases, with 17 bases spanning the gap. CDR1 and CDR2 (germline): SGHDT, YYEEEE. CDR3 DNA: TGTGCCAGCAGCATATTCACAGGGTCGGGCACCGGGGAGCTGTTTTTT. Translating gives CASSIFTGSGTGELFF.

The rearrangement uses TRBV19 and TRBJ1-2; tentative D call: TRBD1 (6 bases). The CDR3 length is 14 residues. The V gene lost 2 bases and the J gene lost 2 bases, with 9 bases spanning the gap. Germline V gene data show CDR1 as LNHDA and CDR2 as SQIVND (reference sequence). The CDR3 loop is CASSIRGTNYGYTF. CDR3 nucleotide sequence: TGTGCCAGTAGTATAAGGGGGACCAACTATGGCTACACCTTC.

In DNA, the CDR3 is TGTGCCAGCAGCCCCCCCAGTCCTCGGGAGACCCAGTACTTC. This encodes CASSPPSPRETQYF. This sequence joins TRBV7-9 and TRBJ2-5; the D is unclear. V was trimmed by 5 bases and J by 5 bases, leaving 15 bases between them. CDR3 length: 14 amino acids. The germline CDR1 and CDR2 sequences are SEHNR and FQNEAQ (reference sequence).

The chain carries TRBV7-8 and TRBJ1-1; a weak D match, TRBD1 (6 bases). This CDR3 is built from 17 residues. V lost 3 bases, J lost 1 base, and 18 bases lay in between. Per germline, CDR1 SGHVS and CDR2 FQNEAQ. CDR3 protein: CASSLPNRARPNTEAFF. CDR3 coding DNA: TGTGCCAGCAGCTTGCCTAACAGGGCCCGCCCGAACACTGAAGCTTTCTTT.

J is TRBJ1-5 and V is TRBV4-1; possible D gene TRBD1, 6 bases. Trimming took off 1 base at V and 9 bases at J, with 10 bases between the two ends. This CDR3 has 13 residues. The germline CDR1 and CDR2 sequences are MGHRA and YSYEKL. CDR3 protein: CASSQVEGGPQHF. As DNA, the CDR3 is TGCGCCAGCAGCCAAGTCGAAGGGGGGCCCCAGCATTTT.

The chain recombines TRBV6-5 with TRBJ1-1, with no clear D. Trimming shortened V by 8 bases and J by 7 bases, and 11 bases separated the two germline ends. Germline V gene data show CDR1 as MNHEY and CDR2 as SVGAGI. This CDR3 spans 11 amino acids. The CDR3 sequence is CASSSLGEAFF. CDR3 nucleotides: TGTGCCAGCTCCTCTCTGGGTGAAGCTTTCTTT.

The chain is built from TRBV5-6 and TRBJ1-2, with 7 bases lining up with TRBD1. The germline CDR1 and CDR2 sequences are SGHDT and YYEEEE. The CDR3 is 13 amino acids. The ends lost 4 bases at V and 5 bases at J; junction bases unmatched: 5. CDR3 residues: CASSLGTEYGYTF. CDR3 in DNA: TGTGCCAGCAGCCTAGGGACAGAGTATGGCTACACCTTC.